This T cell receptor (beta chain) comes out of a study of technical replicates of blood from a handful of donors. Repertoires were generated with immunoSEQ multiplex PCR, while TCRdb's copy carries only in-frame clones and drops some. Counted here are about 100,000 clones, about 94% occurring once; the ten biggest clones make up 0.22%. This CDR3 region has 16 residues. CDR1 and CDR2 from the germline V gene are MNHEY and SMNVEV (reference sequence). Trimming took 8 bases from V and 4 from J; bases not matched to a gene: 12. The sample comprised T cells isolated from PBMCs. The clonotype comes from a human donor in good health. This chain joins TRBV27 and TRBJ2-5, with TRBD1 identical over 11 bases. The CDR3 DNA follows: TGTGCCAGCGCCCCTTTACCCGGGACAGGGGGAGAGACCCAGTACTTC. Translating it yields CASAPLPGTGGETQYF.